Listed below are T cell receptor beta chains from one sample, sequenced in a study of CD8 T cells in ankylosing spondylitis. Each CDR3 protein is one row after TCRdb ran MiXCR on the 5' RACE reads. The sample lists hundreds of thousands of distinct CDR3 sequences; more than 9% were seen once. Specimen: blood, either unsorted or a sorted T cell fraction (not recorded which). These receptors came from a male donor with ankylosing spondylitis or in good health (not recorded which). Each CDR3 is given with its conserved first and last residue. A D gene is named only where the DNA matches it firmly. Clone size is not always given. Where it is, it says once, few, many or a class for expanded clones.

clone size,D gene,J gene,V gene,CDR3 DNA,CDR3 protein
many,-,TRBJ2-5,TRBV3-1,TGTGCCAGCAGCGCCCCCTGGGACGTCCAAGAGACCCAGTACTTC,CASSAPWDVQETQYF
many,-,TRBJ1-5,TRBV12-3/TRBV12-4,TGTGCCAGCAGGCTTGGGGGGGCATTGGGCAATCAGCCCCAGCATTTT,CASRLGGALGNQPQHF
-,-,TRBJ1-2,TRBV5-1,TGCGCCAGCAGCCCCGGGACAAACTACTATGGCTACACCTTC,CASSPGTNYYGYTF
many,TRBD1,TRBJ2-2,TRBV5-1,TGTGCCAGCAGCCTGGGACAGAGCACCGGGGAGCTGTTTTTT,CASSLGQSTGELFF
many,-,TRBJ1-4,TRBV12-3/TRBV12-4,TGTGCCAGCAGCGTCGGGGCTTCTAATGAAAAACTGTTTTTT,CASSVGASNEKLFF
few,-,TRBJ2-5,TRBV7-2,TGTGCCAGCAGCTTAACCATGCGGGGCTCGGAGGAGACCCAGTACTTC,CASSLTMRGSEETQYF
many,TRBD2,TRBJ2-2,TRBV20-1,TGCAGTGCTAGAGATAGGCTAGCGGGGGGTAGCGGGGAGCTGTTTTTT,CSARDRLAGGSGELFF
few,-,TRBJ2-7,TRBV7-2,TGTGCCAGCAGCTTATCGCCAGTCTCCTACGAGCAGTACTTC,CASSLSPVSYEQYF
many,TRBD1,TRBJ1-2,TRBV5-1,TGCGCCAGCCGAAACTCAGGGGGCGGTGCGGTCAATGGCTACACCTTC,CASRNSGGGAVNGYTF
many,-,TRBJ2-2,TRBV5-1,TGCGCCAGCAGCTTGGTGACCCCTCCCAGGGAGCTGTTTTTT,CASSLVTPPRELFF
many,TRBD1,TRBJ2-7,TRBV3-1,TGTGCCAGCAGCCAACCGGACAGGCTGAACGAGCAGTACTTC,CASSQPDRLNEQYF
many,TRBD2,TRBJ2-7,TRBV5-1,TGCGCCAGCAGAACTAGCGGGGGAGGACACGAGCAGTACTTC,CASRTSGGGHEQYF
few,-,TRBJ1-2,TRBV3-1,TGTGCCAGCAGCCAAAATGGGCAGGTGAATGGCTACACCTTC,CASSQNGQVNGYTF
few,-,TRBJ2-2,TRBV12-3/TRBV12-4,TGTGCCAGCCTAAATCGGGTCGGGGAGCTGTTTTTT,CASLNRVGELFF
many,-,TRBJ2-3,TRBV28,TGTGCCAGCGGCGCTGGGAACACAGATACGCAGTATTTT,CASGAGNTDTQYF
few,TRBD1,TRBJ2-3,TRBV19,TGTGCCAGTAGTGTGGGGACAGCCCGCACAGATACGCAGTATTTT,CASSVGTARTDTQYF